This T cell receptor (beta chain) is drawn from a study of blood T cell repertoires in COVID-19. The CDR3 contains 14 residues. The V end was cut by 5 bases, the J end by 7 bases, with 15 bases between. The germline V gene has CDR1 LGHDT and CDR2 YNNKEL (reference sequence). Sequenced by immunoSEQ multiplex PCR; TCRdb stores in-frame clones only, minus some. The sample gives 200,000 to 300,000 clones, roughly 76% of which show up once; 7.5% to 8% is in the top ten. J is TRBJ2-1 and V is TRBV3-1 (or the pseudogene TRBV3-2); TRBD2 might be the D (6 bases). The TCR originated in a woman over 75 with COVID-19, enrolled during active disease. The sequencing input was peripheral blood. CDR3 in amino acids: CASSVLAKTNEQFF. Written as DNA, the CDR3 is TGTGCCAGCAGCGTACTAGCAAAAACAAATGAGCAGTTCTTC.